Below, 5 T cell receptor beta chains from the same sample are listed, as sequenced in a study of identical twins. TCRdb re-called the 5' RACE reads through MiXCR, storing one row per CDR3 protein. Of 300,000 to 400,000 distinct CDR3 sequences listed, roughly 9% were seen once; the top ten hold over 7%. The specimen sequenced was naive T cells sorted from blood. The receptors derive from a woman aged 50 to 60 in good health.

J is TRBJ2-1 and V is TRBV24-1, with 7 bases lining up with TRBD2. This CDR3 is built from 17 residues. V shed 5 bases, J shed 0 bases, and the junction held 9 bases outside the gene matches. CDR1 is KGHDR and CDR2 is SFDVKD in the germline V gene. DNA of the CDR3: TGTGCCACCAGTGTCTCACTAGCGAAGAGCTCCTACAATGAGCAGTTCTTC. It yields the protein CATSVSLAKSSYNEQFF.

This clonotype was detected a few times. The J gene is TRBJ2-7, the V gene TRBV7-8; maybe TRBD1 (5 bases). CDR3 length: 13 residues. V lost 1 base to trimming and J lost 3 bases, with 7 bases between them. Germline CDR1 SGHVS, CDR2 FQNEAQ. The CDR3 reads CASSLGGRYEQYV. The CDR3 DNA sequence: TGTGCCAGCAGCTTAGGGGGCCGCTACGAGCAGTACGTC.

This clonotype was observed at least ten times. This sequence joins TRBV10-1 and TRBJ2-1, with 8 bases fitting TRBD1. The CDR3 is 13 residues long. Germline-derived CDR1 and CDR2 are WNHNN and SYGVQD (reference sequence). The V gene end was trimmed by 0 bases and the J gene end by 15 bases; junction bases not matched to a gene: 7. CDR3 loop: CASSESGQGDLFF. The CDR3 coding sequence is TGCGCCAGCAGTGAGTCTGGACAGGGAGACTTGTTCTTC.

This clonotype was found many times. The chain carries TRBV7-2 and TRBJ2-1; D is perhaps TRBD2 (6 bases). The V gene's germline CDR1 is SGHTA and CDR2 FQGNSA. The length of the CDR3 is 16 residues. V shed 0 bases and J shed 2 bases, with 11 bases lying between them. The CDR3 DNA reads as TGTGCCAGCAGCTTAGCAGGTAGCGGAACCTACAATGAGCAGTTCTTC. Its translation is CASSLAGSGTYNEQFF.

The V call is TRBV20-1, the J call TRBJ2-3, with 12 bases matching TRBD2. The CDR3 is made up of 15 amino acids. Trimming removed 2 bases from V and 8 bases from J; junction bases left unmatched: 8. Germline V gene sequence: CDR1 DFQATT, CDR2 SNEGSKA (reference sequence). For the CDR3, the DNA is TGCAGTGCTAGATCACTAGCGGGAGGCCGGGGTACGCAGTATTTT. Amino acid sequence: CSARSLAGGRGTQYF.